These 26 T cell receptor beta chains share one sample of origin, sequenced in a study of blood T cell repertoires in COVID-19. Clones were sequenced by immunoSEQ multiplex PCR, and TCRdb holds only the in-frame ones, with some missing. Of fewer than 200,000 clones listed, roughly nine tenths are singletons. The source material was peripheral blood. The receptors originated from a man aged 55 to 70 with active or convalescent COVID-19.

This CDR3 is CASSFLHGETQYF. The DNA for the CDR3 is TGCGCCAGCAGCTTTTTACACGGGGAGACCCAGTACTTC. The chain has TRBV5-1 and TRBJ2-5; D is unresolved. V was cut by 2 bases and J by 5 bases, with 10 bases left in between. The CDR3 contains 13 residues. CDR1 and CDR2 (germline): SGHRS, YFSETQ. Looking up the rest from reference TRBV5-1 and TRBJ2-5 gives the full variable domain: KAGVTQTPRYLIKTRGQQVTLSCSPISGHRSVSWYQQTPGQGLQFLFEYFSETQRNKGNFPGRFSGRQFSNSRSEMNVSTLELGDSALYLCASSFLHGETQYFGPGTRLLVL.

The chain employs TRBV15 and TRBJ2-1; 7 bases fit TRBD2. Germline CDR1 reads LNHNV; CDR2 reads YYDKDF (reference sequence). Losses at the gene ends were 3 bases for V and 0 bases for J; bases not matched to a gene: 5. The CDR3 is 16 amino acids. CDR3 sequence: CATSSLGGGSYNEQFF. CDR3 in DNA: TGTGCCACCAGCAGTCTTGGGGGGGGCTCCTACAATGAGCAGTTCTTC.

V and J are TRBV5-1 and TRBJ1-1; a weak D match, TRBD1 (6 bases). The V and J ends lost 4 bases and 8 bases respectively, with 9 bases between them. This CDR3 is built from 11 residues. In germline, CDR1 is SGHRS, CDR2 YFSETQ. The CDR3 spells CASSGDNEAFF. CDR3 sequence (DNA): TGCGCCAGCAGCGGGGACAACGAAGCTTTCTTT.

CDR3 amino acids: CASSLSDSGDTQYF. The CDR3 nucleotides are TGTGCCAGCAGCTTAAGTGATTCAGGAGATACGCAGTATTTT. The J gene is TRBJ2-3, the V gene TRBV7-3; D remains ambiguous. V lost 1 base and J 5 bases, leaving 10 bases between the germline ends. Germline loops: CDR1 SGHTA, CDR2 FQGTGA. The CDR3 sequence is 14 residues long.

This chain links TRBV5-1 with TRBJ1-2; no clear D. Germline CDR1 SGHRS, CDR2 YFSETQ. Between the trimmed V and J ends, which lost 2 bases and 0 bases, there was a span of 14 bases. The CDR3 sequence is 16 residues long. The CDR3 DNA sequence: TGCGCCAGCAGCTTCCGAGGTGATCCTTCTAACTATGGCTACACCTTC. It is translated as CASSFRGDPSNYGYTF.

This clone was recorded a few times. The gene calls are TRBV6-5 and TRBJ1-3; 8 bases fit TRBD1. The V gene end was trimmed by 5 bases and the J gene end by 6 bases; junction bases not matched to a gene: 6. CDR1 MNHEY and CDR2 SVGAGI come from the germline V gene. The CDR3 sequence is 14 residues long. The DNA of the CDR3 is TGTGCCAGCAGTCCGGACAGGGTGGCAAACACCATATATTTT. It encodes CASSPDRVANTIYF.

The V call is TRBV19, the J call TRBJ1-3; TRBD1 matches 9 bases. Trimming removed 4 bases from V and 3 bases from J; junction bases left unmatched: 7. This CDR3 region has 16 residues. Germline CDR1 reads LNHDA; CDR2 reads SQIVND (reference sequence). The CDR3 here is CASSTRTGVNGNTIYF. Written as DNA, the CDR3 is TGTGCCAGTAGTACCCGGACAGGGGTCAATGGAAACACCATATATTTT.

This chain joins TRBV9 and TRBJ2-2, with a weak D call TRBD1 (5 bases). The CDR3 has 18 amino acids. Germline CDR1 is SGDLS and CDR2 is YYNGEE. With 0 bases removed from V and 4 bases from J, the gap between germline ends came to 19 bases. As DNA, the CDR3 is TGTGCCAGCAGCGTAGCTCCCCGTCCAGGGTCGGGCACCGGGGAGCTGTTTTTT. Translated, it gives CASSVAPRPGSGTGELFF.

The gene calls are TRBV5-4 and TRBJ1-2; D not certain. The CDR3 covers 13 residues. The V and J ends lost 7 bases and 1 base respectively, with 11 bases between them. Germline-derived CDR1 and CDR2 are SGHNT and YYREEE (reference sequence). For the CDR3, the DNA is TGTGCCAGCCTCGACCGGGTTAACTATGGCTACACCTTC. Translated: CASLDRVNYGYTF.

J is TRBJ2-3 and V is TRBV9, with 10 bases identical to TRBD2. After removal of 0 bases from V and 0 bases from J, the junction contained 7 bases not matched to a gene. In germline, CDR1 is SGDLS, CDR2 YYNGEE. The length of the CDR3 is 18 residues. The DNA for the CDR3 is TGTGCCAGCAGCGTAGGAGTAGCGGGGGGCTCTAGCACAGATACGCAGTATTTT. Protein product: CASSVGVAGGSSTDTQYF. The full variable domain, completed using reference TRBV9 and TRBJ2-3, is DSGVTQTPKHLITATGQRVTLRCSPRSGDLSVYWYQQSLDQGLQFLIQYYNGEERAKGNILERFSAQQFPDLHSELNLSSLELGDSALYFCASSVGVAGGSSTDTQYFGPGTRLTVL.

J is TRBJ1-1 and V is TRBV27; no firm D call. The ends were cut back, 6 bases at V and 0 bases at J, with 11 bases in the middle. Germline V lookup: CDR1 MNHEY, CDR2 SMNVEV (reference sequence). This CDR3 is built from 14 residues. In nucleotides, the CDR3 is TGTGCCAGCAGCCTTACACAATTGAACACTGAAGCTTTCTTT. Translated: CASSLTQLNTEAFF.

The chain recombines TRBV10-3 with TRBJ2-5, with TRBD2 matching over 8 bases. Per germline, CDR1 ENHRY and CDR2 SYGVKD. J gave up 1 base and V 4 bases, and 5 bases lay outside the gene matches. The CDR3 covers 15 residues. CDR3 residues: CAISGASGSQETQYF. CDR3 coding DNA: TGTGCCATCAGTGGGGCTAGCGGGTCCCAAGAGACCCAGTACTTC.

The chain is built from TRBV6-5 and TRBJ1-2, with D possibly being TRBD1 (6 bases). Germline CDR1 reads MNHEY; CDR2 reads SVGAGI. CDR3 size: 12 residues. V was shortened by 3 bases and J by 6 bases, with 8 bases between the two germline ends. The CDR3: CASSYEGDGYTF. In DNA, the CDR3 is TGTGCCAGCAGTTATGAGGGGGATGGCTACACCTTC.

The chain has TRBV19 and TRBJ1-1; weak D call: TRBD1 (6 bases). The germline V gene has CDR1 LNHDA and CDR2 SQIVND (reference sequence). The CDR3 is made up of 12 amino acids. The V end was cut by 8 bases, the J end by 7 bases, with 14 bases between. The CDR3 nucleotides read TGTGCCAGTCGCACACACAGGGATGAAGCTTTCTTT. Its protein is CASRTHRDEAFF.

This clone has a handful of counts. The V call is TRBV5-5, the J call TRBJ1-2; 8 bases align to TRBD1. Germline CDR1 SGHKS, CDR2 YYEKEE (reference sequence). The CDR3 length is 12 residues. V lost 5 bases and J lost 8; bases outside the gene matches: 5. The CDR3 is CASRQGAQGYTF. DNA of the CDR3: TGTGCCAGCAGGCAGGGGGCGCAGGGCTACACCTTC.

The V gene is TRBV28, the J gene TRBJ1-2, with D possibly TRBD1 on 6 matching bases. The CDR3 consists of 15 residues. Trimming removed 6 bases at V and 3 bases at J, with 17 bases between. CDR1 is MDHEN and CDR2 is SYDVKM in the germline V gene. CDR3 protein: CASSYPGGYYYGYTF. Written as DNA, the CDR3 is TGTGCCAGCAGCTACCCTGGGGGCTATTACTATGGCTACACCTTC.

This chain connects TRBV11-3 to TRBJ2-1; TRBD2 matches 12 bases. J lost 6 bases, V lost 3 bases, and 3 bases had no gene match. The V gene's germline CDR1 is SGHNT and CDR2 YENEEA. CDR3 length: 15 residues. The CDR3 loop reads CASSLRLAGANEQFF. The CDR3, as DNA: TGTGCCAGCAGCTTGCGACTAGCGGGGGCCAATGAGCAGTTCTTC.

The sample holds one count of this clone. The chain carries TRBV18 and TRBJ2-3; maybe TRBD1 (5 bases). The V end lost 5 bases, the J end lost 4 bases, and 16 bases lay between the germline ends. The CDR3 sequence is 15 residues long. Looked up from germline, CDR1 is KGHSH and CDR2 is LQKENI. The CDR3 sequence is CASSTVQGQADTQYF. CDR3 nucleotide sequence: TGTGCCAGCTCAACGGTCCAGGGCCAGGCAGATACGCAGTATTTT.

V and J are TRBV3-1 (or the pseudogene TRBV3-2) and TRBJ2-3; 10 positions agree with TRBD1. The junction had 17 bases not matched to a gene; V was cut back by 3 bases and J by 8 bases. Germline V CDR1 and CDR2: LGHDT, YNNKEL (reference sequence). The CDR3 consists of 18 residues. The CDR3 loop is CASSHAWSGDRGLGTQYF. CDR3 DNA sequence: TGTGCCAGCAGCCATGCGTGGTCTGGGGACAGGGGACTAGGTACGCAGTATTTT.

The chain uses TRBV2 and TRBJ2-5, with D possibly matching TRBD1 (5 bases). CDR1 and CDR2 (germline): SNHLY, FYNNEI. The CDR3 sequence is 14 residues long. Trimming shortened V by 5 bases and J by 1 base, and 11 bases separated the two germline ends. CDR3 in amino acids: CASSLATAQETQYF. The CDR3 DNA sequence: TGTGCCAGCAGTCTGGCGACAGCCCAAGAGACCCAGTACTTC.

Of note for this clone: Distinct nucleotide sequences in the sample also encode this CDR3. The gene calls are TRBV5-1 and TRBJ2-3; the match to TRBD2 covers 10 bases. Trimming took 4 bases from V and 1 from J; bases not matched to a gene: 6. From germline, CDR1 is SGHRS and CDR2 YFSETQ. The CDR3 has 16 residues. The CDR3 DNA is TGCGCCAGCAGCCCGAGCGGGACTAGCGGCACAGATACGCAGTATTTT. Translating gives CASSPSGTSGTDTQYF.

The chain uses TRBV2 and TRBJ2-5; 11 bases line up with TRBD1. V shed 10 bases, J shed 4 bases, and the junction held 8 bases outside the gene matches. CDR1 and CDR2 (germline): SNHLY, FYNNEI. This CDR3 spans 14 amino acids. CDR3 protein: CATGPGTGGETQYF. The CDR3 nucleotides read TGTGCCACCGGTCCCGGGACAGGGGGAGAGACCCAGTACTTC.

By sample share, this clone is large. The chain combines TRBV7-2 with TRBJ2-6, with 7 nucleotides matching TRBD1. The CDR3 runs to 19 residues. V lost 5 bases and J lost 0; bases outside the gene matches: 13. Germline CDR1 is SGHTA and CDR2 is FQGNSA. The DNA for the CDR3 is TGTGCCAGCAGCCCCCAGGGGGTTAGTTTTAACTCTGGGGCCAACGTCCTGACTTTC. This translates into CASSPQGVSFNSGANVLTF.

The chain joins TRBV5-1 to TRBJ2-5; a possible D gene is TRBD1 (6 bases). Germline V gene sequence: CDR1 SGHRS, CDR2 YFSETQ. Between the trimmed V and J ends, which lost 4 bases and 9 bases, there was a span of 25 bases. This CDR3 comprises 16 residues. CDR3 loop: CASSPYGRGLWQSQYF. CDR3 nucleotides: TGCGCCAGCAGCCCTTACGGCAGGGGTTTATGGCAGTCCCAGTACTTC.

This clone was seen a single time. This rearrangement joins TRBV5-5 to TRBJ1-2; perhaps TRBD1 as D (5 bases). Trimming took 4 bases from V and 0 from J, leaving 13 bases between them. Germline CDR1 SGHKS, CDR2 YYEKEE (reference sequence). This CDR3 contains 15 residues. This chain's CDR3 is CASSHTTAPNYGYTF. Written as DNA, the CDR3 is TGTGCCAGCAGCCATACGACAGCCCCTAACTATGGCTACACCTTC. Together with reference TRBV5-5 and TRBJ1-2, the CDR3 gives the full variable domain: DAGVTQSPTHLIKTRGQQVTLRCSPISGHKSVSWYQQVLGQGPQFIFQYYEKEERGRGNFPDRFSARQFPNYSSELNVNALLLGDSALYLCASSHTTAPNYGYTFGSGTRLTVV.

This chain's CDR3 is CATTLVRGAQTNQPQHF. Here the CDR3 DNA reads TGTGCCACCACCCTGGTCCGGGGGGCACAGACCAATCAGCCCCAGCATTTT. This chain links TRBV24-1 with TRBJ1-5, with D perhaps matching TRBD1 (6 bases). Trimming cost V 8 bases and J 3 bases, with 22 bases left between them. The CDR3 has 17 residues. CDR1 KGHDR and CDR2 SFDVKD come from the germline V gene.